These T cell receptor beta chains were read from a single sample in a study of T cells after yellow fever vaccination. TCRdb fed the 5' RACE reads into MiXCR, producing one record per CDR3 protein. Of 27,000 or so distinct CDR3 sequences in the sample, under 5.5% were seen once. The material sequenced was PBMCs, either bulk or a sorted T-cell subset (CD4+, CD8+, memory, or dextramer-sorted; not recorded which), taken on the day of the yellow fever booster vaccination. Receptors were obtained from a man in his late teens or twenties who received the YFV17D yellow fever vaccine. Each CDR3 is given with its conserved first and last residue. Each record gives: V gene, D gene, J gene, clone size, CDR3 length, CDR3 protein, CDR3 DNA. The D gene is left open where the match is weak. Size values are once, few and many counts, or a class for expanded clones, and some rows have none.

V gene: TRBV12-3/TRBV12-4
D gene: TRBD2
J gene: TRBJ2-4
clone size: many
CDR3 length: 13
CDR3 protein: CASTYSGGNIQYF
CDR3 DNA: TGTGCCAGCACCTATAGCGGGGGAAACATTCAGTACTTC

V gene: TRBV21-1
D gene: -
J gene: TRBJ2-6
clone size: -
CDR3 length: 18
CDR3 protein: CASSKVGDRDAGANVLTF
CDR3 DNA: TGTGCCAGCAGCAAAGTTGGGGACAGGGACGCTGGGGCCAACGTCCTGACTTTC

V gene: TRBV29-1
D gene: -
J gene: TRBJ2-6
clone size: few
CDR3 length: 13
CDR3 protein: CSVRVTGANVLTF
CDR3 DNA: TGCAGCGTCCGGGTAACTGGGGCCAACGTCCTGACTTTC

V gene: TRBV19
D gene: TRBD1
J gene: TRBJ1-1
clone size: -
CDR3 length: 15
CDR3 protein: CASSIGQGLNTEAFF
CDR3 DNA: TGTGCCAGTAGTATAGGACAGGGGCTGAACACTGAAGCTTTCTTT

V gene: TRBV5-1
D gene: -
J gene: TRBJ2-5
clone size: many
CDR3 length: 16
CDR3 protein: CASSFLLARALETQYF
CDR3 DNA: TGCGCCAGCAGCTTTCTTCTCGCGCGGGCGTTGGAGACCCAGTACTTC

V gene: TRBV12-3/TRBV12-4
D gene: -
J gene: TRBJ2-3
clone size: many
CDR3 length: 12
CDR3 protein: CASSFVSDTQYF
CDR3 DNA: TGTGCCAGCAGTTTTGTCTCTGATACGCAGTATTTT

V gene: TRBV5-5
D gene: -
J gene: TRBJ1-4
clone size: many
CDR3 length: 12
CDR3 protein: CASSRSQEKLFF
CDR3 DNA: TGTGCCAGCAGCCGCTCTCAGGAAAAACTGTTTTTT

V gene: TRBV12-3/TRBV12-4
D gene: -
J gene: TRBJ2-3
clone size: many
CDR3 length: 15
CDR3 protein: CASSLARGGTDTQYF
CDR3 DNA: TGTGCCAGCAGTTTAGCAAGGGGAGGCACAGATACGCAGTATTTT

V gene: TRBV4-2
D gene: -
J gene: TRBJ1-2
clone size: many
CDR3 length: 11
CDR3 protein: CASSQRGGYTF
CDR3 DNA: TGTGCCAGCAGCCAACGCGGTGGCTACACCTTC

V gene: TRBV12-3/TRBV12-4
D gene: TRBD1
J gene: TRBJ1-1
clone size: many
CDR3 length: 15
CDR3 protein: CASSFGQGGVAEAFF
CDR3 DNA: TGTGCCAGCAGTTTTGGACAGGGGGGTGTGGCTGAAGCTTTCTTT

V gene: TRBV14
D gene: TRBD1
J gene: TRBJ2-7
clone size: many
CDR3 length: 13
CDR3 protein: CASSLQTGGEQYF
CDR3 DNA: TGTGCCAGCAGCCTTCAGACAGGGGGCGAGCAGTACTTC

V gene: TRBV7-9
D gene: TRBD1
J gene: TRBJ2-7
clone size: many
CDR3 length: 13
CDR3 protein: CASSPGTVYEPYF
CDR3 DNA: TGTGCCAGCAGCCCCGGGACAGTCTACGAGCCCTACTTC

V gene: TRBV7-9
D gene: -
J gene: TRBJ1-1
clone size: many
CDR3 length: 14
CDR3 protein: CASSPGTSGTEAFF
CDR3 DNA: TGTGCCAGCAGCCCCGGGACGAGTGGCACTGAAGCTTTCTTT

V gene: TRBV18
D gene: TRBD1
J gene: TRBJ1-5
clone size: many
CDR3 length: 16
CDR3 protein: CASSPPAGGNNQPQHF
CDR3 DNA: TGTGCCAGCTCACCACCAGCAGGGGGGAACAATCAGCCCCAGCATTTT

V gene: TRBV10-3
D gene: TRBD2
J gene: TRBJ2-1
clone size: many
CDR3 length: 12
CDR3 protein: CAIGGGRDEQFF
CDR3 DNA: TGTGCCATTGGGGGAGGGAGGGATGAGCAGTTCTTC

V gene: TRBV5-1
D gene: -
J gene: TRBJ1-1
clone size: many
CDR3 length: 14
CDR3 protein: CASSPGGTPNKAFF
CDR3 DNA: TGCGCCAGCAGCCCGGGCGGGACACCCAATAAAGCTTTCTTT

V gene: TRBV12-3/TRBV12-4
D gene: -
J gene: TRBJ1-2
clone size: many
CDR3 length: 12
CDR3 protein: CASSLLAYGYTF
CDR3 DNA: TGTGCCAGCAGTCTCCTGGCCTATGGCTACACCTTC

V gene: TRBV3-1
D gene: TRBD2
J gene: TRBJ2-7
clone size: few
CDR3 length: 15
CDR3 protein: CASSQGTSGAYEQYF
CDR3 DNA: TGTGCCAGCAGCCAAGGGACTAGCGGGGCCTACGAGCAGTACTTC

V gene: TRBV9
D gene: -
J gene: TRBJ2-7
clone size: many
CDR3 length: 15
CDR3 protein: CASSVVPGPDYEQYF
CDR3 DNA: TGTGCCAGCAGCGTAGTGCCCGGGCCCGACTACGAGCAGTACTTC

V gene: TRBV20-1
D gene: -
J gene: TRBJ2-7
clone size: many
CDR3 length: 16
CDR3 protein: CSARPSSGTVGYEQYF
CDR3 DNA: TGCAGTGCTAGGCCCAGTTCCGGGACTGTGGGTTACGAGCAGTACTTC

V gene: TRBV27
D gene: -
J gene: TRBJ2-1
clone size: few
CDR3 length: 14
CDR3 protein: CASSFAGVYNEQFF
CDR3 DNA: TGTGCCAGCAGTTTCGCAGGGGTCTACAATGAGCAGTTCTTC

V gene: TRBV2
D gene: TRBD1
J gene: TRBJ2-6
clone size: many
CDR3 length: 13
CDR3 protein: CARQGGGANVLTF
CDR3 DNA: TGTGCCAGACAGGGGGGCGGGGCCAACGTCCTGACTTTC

V gene: TRBV24-1
D gene: TRBD2
J gene: TRBJ2-3
clone size: many
CDR3 length: 16
CDR3 protein: CATHEKAGGITDTQYF
CDR3 DNA: TGTGCCACCCACGAGAAGGCGGGGGGGATCACAGATACGCAGTATTTT

V gene: TRBV4-2
D gene: TRBD2
J gene: TRBJ2-2
clone size: many
CDR3 length: 13
CDR3 protein: CASSRTSTGELFF
CDR3 DNA: TGTGCCAGCAGCCGGACTAGCACCGGGGAGCTGTTTTTT

V gene: TRBV30
D gene: -
J gene: TRBJ1-1
clone size: -
CDR3 length: 13
CDR3 protein: CAWRGGLRGEAFF
CDR3 DNA: TGTGCCTGGAGGGGGGGATTGCGTGGGGAAGCTTTCTTT

V gene: TRBV12-3/TRBV12-4
D gene: -
J gene: TRBJ1-5
clone size: many
CDR3 length: 14
CDR3 protein: CASTNINSNQPQHF
CDR3 DNA: TGTGCCAGCACCAACATCAATAGCAATCAGCCCCAGCATTTT

V gene: TRBV11-2
D gene: TRBD1
J gene: TRBJ2-4
clone size: many
CDR3 length: 13
CDR3 protein: CASNLNGWDRQYF
CDR3 DNA: TGTGCCAGCAACCTTAACGGTTGGGACAGACAGTACTTC

V gene: TRBV7-9
D gene: TRBD1
J gene: TRBJ1-4
clone size: many
CDR3 length: 17
CDR3 protein: CASRPRDRSSTNEKLFF
CDR3 DNA: TGTGCCAGCAGGCCCCGGGACAGGAGTTCAACTAATGAAAAACTGTTTTTT

V gene: TRBV5-1
D gene: -
J gene: TRBJ2-3
clone size: many
CDR3 length: 15
CDR3 protein: CASSDTSTSTDTQYF
CDR3 DNA: TGCGCCAGCAGCGACACGTCGACCAGCACAGATACGCAGTATTTT

V gene: TRBV25-1
D gene: TRBD1
J gene: TRBJ1-2
clone size: -
CDR3 length: 13
CDR3 protein: CASSLTGDYGYTF
CDR3 DNA: TGTGCCAGCAGCCTGACAGGGGACTATGGCTACACCTTC

V gene: TRBV5-1
D gene: TRBD2
J gene: TRBJ2-2
clone size: many
CDR3 length: 17
CDR3 protein: CASRREPGGSGTGELFF
CDR3 DNA: TGCGCCAGCAGGCGCGAACCGGGGGGAAGTGGAACCGGGGAGCTGTTTTTT